This T cell receptor beta chain was sequenced in a study of glioma-infiltrating T cells after dendritic cell vaccination. Study details: Dendritic cell vaccine was injected intradermally three times, biweekly.

Overall study results and limits: Survival was not directly related to TCR clonality in these patients.

Up to about 2 ug genomic DNA was used for TCRB CDR3 amplification. Generated by immunoSEQ multiplex PCR, the TCRdb table keeps only in-frame clones and is missing some. The data show about 82,000 clones, with roughly 87% seen just once and 6% to 7.5% held by the top ten. About this clone: Its antigen is as yet unknown.

Time point denoted: after dendritic cell vaccination, including at tumor progression/relapse. Trimming cost V 5 bases and J 7 bases; bases outside gene matches: 8. The germline gives CDR1 MGHDK, CDR2 SYGVNS. This CDR3 spans 15 amino acids. The sequence was collected from a human donor with glioblastoma. The sample was blood, taken after dendritic cell vaccination. The rearrangement uses TRBV25-1 and TRBJ1-6; 7 bases align to TRBD1. CDR3 sequence: CASSPRTGENSPLHF. In DNA, the CDR3 is TGTGCCAGCAGTCCCCGAACAGGGGAGAATTCACCCCTCCACTTT.